This passage covers 5 T cell receptor beta chains from one sample sequenced in a study of blood T cell repertoires in COVID-19. Only in-frame clones appear in the TCRdb table, and some are missing; sequencing was by immunoSEQ multiplex PCR. Among over 450,000 clones listed, roughly 89% were seen once. The sample consisted of peripheral blood. The source is a woman aged 45-65 years with COVID-19, enrolled during active disease.

The chain employs TRBV5-4 and TRBJ1-1; D call uncertain. V was pared by 1 base and J by 7 bases, with 17 bases between. CDR1 and CDR2 (germline): SGHNT, YYREEE (reference sequence). The CDR3 loop spans 15 amino acids. The CDR3 nucleotides are TGTGCCAGCAGCTTGTCTCGGGGATTGAATAATGAAGCTTTCTTT. This translates into CASSLSRGLNNEAFF. The variable domain in full, with the rest retrieved from reference TRBV5-4 and TRBJ1-1, is ETGVTQSPTHLIKTRGQQVTLRCSSQSGHNTVSWYQQALGQGPQFIFQYYREEENGRGNFPPRFSGLQFPNYSSELNVNALELDDSALYLCASSLSRGLNNEAFFGQGTRLTVV.

The sample holds one count of this clone. The chain recombines TRBV12-5 with TRBJ1-2, with a weak D call TRBD1 (6 bases). In germline, CDR1 is LGHNT, CDR2 FRNRAP. CDR3 length: 15 amino acids. Deletions cut 6 bases from V and 6 bases from J, with 20 bases between. The CDR3 coding sequence is TGTGCTAGTGGCCCCGAGGGGGTAAAGTCAGATGGCTACACCTTC. Its protein is CASGPEGVKSDGYTF.

The chain joins TRBV7-3 to TRBJ2-3; 8 bases map to TRBD2. CDR3 size: 17 residues. The V segment lost 4 bases and the J segment 1 base; nucleotides outside the gene matches: 10. In germline, CDR1 is SGHTA, CDR2 FQGTGA. The CDR3 sequence: CASSSMTSDYRTDTQYF. The CDR3 DNA reads TGTGCCAGCAGCTCCATGACTAGCGATTATCGCACAGATACGCAGTATTTT.

As concerns this clone: This specimen includes other DNA sequences encoding the same CDR3. The chain couples TRBV7-2 to TRBJ1-3, with D perhaps matching TRBD1 (5 bases). From germline, CDR1 is SGHTA and CDR2 FQGNSA. The CDR3 sequence is 15 residues long. V was cut by 1 base and J by 0 bases, with 7 bases left in between. CDR3 coding DNA: TGTGCCAGCAGCTTAGGGGGCGGCTCTGGAAACACCATATATTTT. Translated, it gives CASSLGGGSGNTIYF.

This rearrangement joins TRBV28 to TRBJ2-5, with D tentatively TRBD2 (6 bases). CDR1 is MDHEN, CDR2 SYDVKM, per germline. With 3 bases removed from V and 6 bases from J, the gap between germline ends came to 20 bases. This CDR3 contains 16 residues. CDR3 in amino acids: CASSFGLLGGGKTQYF. The CDR3, as DNA: TGTGCCAGCAGTTTTGGTCTGCTCGGGGGTGGGAAGACCCAGTACTTC.